This T cell receptor beta chain originates from a study of CD8+CD57+ T cells in acquired aplastic anemia. Patients chosen for sequencing had shown CD8+CD57+ cell expansion by flow cytometry. A note on this clonotype: Antigen: not known.

CDR1 is LNHDA and CDR2 is SQIVND in the germline V gene (reference sequence). The CDR3 loop spans 15 amino acids. V dropped 6 bases and J dropped 4; count of bases not matched to a gene: 9. CDR3 and TCR beta VDJ profiling relied on genomic DNA as the template. MiXCR, applied by TCRdb to the reads, yields one record per CDR3 protein. The repertoire has about 98,000 distinct CDR3 sequences, around 62% of them found once; the top ten carry approximately 60%. Findings and caveats of the study: Patients and controls shared 25 to 30 CD8+ CDR3 sequences, which appeared highly expressed in patients and within their immunodominant clones.

The sample comprised sorted CD4+, CD8+, or CD8+CD57+ T cells (not recorded which) from PBMCs. The chain is built from TRBV19 and TRBJ2-1; 7 bases map to TRBD1. The TCR comes from a human donor with aplastic anemia. CDR3: CASRPISGGYNEQFF. The CDR3, as DNA: TGTGCCAGTAGGCCCATCTCAGGGGGATACAATGAGCAGTTCTTC.